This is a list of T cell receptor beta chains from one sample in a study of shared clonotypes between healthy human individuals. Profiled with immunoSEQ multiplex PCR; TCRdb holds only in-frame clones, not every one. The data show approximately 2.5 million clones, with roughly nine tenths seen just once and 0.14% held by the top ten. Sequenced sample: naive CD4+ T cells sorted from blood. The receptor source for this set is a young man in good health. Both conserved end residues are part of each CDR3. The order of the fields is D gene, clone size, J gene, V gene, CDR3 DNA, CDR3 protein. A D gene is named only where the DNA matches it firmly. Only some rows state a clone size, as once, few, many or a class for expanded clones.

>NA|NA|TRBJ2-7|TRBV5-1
TGCGCCAGCAGCCTAATAGGGGGTTTCTACGAGCAGTACTTC
CASSLIGGFYEQYF
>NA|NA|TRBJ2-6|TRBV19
TGTGCCAGTACCTCGGGAAGTGGGGCCAACGTCCTGACTTTC
CASTSGSGANVLTF
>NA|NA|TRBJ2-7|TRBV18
TGTGCCAGCTCAACCGGACAGCCTACCGAGCAGTACTTC
CASSTGQPTEQYF
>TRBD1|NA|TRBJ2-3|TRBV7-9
TGTGCCAGCAGCTTCCGGGACAGGCGCACAGATACGCAGTATTTT
CASSFRDRRTDTQYF
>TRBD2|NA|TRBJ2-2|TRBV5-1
TGCGCCAGCTCCGGGCCTAGCGGCACCGGGGAGCTGTTTTTT
CASSGPSGTGELFF
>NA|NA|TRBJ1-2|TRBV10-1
TGCGCCAGCAGTGTCGGGCAGGACTATGGCTACACCTTC
CASSVGQDYGYTF
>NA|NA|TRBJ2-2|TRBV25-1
TGTGCCAGCAGTGAATTGTGGAACACCGGGGAGCTGTTTTTT
CASSELWNTGELFF
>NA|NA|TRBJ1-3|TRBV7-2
TGTGCCAGCAGTCGCGGGGGGTATCTCTCTGGAAACACCATATATTTT
CASSRGGYLSGNTIYF
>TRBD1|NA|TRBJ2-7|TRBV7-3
TGTGCCAGCAGCTTAACCCGGACAGGAGAGCAGTACTTC
CASSLTRTGEQYF
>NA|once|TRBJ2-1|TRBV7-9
TGTGCCAGCATTAACCGGGATCTTTACAATGAGCAGTTCTTC
CASINRDLYNEQFF
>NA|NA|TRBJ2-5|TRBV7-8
TGTGCCAGCAGCTTAGTTGCTAGCCAAGAGACCCAGTACTTC
CASSLVASQETQYF
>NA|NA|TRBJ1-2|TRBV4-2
TGTGCCAGCAGCTTGGCGGGGGGGCCGCAGGACGATGGCTACACCTTC
CASSLAGGPQDDGYTF
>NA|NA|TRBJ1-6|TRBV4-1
TGCGCCAGCAGCCAGCTAGCGGGGTACAGCTCCTATAATTCACCCCTCCACTTT
CASSQLAGYSSYNSPLHF
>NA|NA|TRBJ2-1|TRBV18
TGTGCCAGCTCTCGACTATCGGCGGTGAGTCAGGGTGAGCAGTTCTTC
CASSRLSAVSQGEQFF
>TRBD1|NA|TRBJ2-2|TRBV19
TGTGCCAGTAGTATCCAACAGGGGACCGGGGAGCTGTTTTTT
CASSIQQGTGELFF
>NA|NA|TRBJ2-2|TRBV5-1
TGCGCCAGCAGCCCAAGGACAGTAGCATCGGAGCTGTTTTTT
CASSPRTVASELFF
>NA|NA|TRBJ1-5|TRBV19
TGTGCCAGTAGCGAGCGGGGGTACAATCAGCCCCAGCATTTT
CASSERGYNQPQHF
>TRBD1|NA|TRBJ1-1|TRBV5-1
TGCGCCAGCAGCAGCGGGGACAGGAACACTGAAGCTTTCTTT
CASSSGDRNTEAFF
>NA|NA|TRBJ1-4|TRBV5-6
TGTGCCAGCAGCCCTTCGTCGCCGGGGGGTAATGAAAAACTGTTTTTT
CASSPSSPGGNEKLFF
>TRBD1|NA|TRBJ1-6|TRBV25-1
TGTGCCAGCAGTGACCAGGGGGGACATAATTCACCCCTCCACTTT
CASSDQGGHNSPLHF
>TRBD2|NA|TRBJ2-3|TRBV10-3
TGTGCCATCAGTCAACCAATCCGGACTAGCGGGGGGGCTAATACGCAGTATTTT
CAISQPIRTSGGANTQYF
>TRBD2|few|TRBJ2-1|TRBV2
TGTGCCAGCAGTGAAATTTTGGGACTAGCGGGATACAATGAGCAGTTCTTC
CASSEILGLAGYNEQFF
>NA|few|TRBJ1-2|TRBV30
TGTGCCTGCTGGGGAGTGGCGGGGAAAAGCTATGGCTACACCTTC
CACWGVAGKSYGYTF
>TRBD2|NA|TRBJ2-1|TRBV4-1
TGCGCCAGCAGCCCCGGGACTAGCGGGGGGACGAGCTCCTACAATGAGCAGTTCTTC
CASSPGTSGGTSSYNEQFF
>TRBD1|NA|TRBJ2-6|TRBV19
TGTGCCAGTAGACACAGGGGCGAGGTACGCTCTGGGGCCAACGTCCTGACTTTC
CASRHRGEVRSGANVLTF
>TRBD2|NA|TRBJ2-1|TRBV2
TGTGCCAGCAGGCCCCCCTTAGCGGGCGGCTCCTACAATGAGCAGTTCTTC
CASRPPLAGGSYNEQFF
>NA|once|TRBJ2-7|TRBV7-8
TGTGCCAGCAGCTCAGGGACCTTTTTTCAGTACTTC
CASSSGTFFQYF
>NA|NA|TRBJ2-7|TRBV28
TGTGCCAGCAGACAACACGAGCAGTACTTC
CASRQHEQYF
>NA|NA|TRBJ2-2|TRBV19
TGTGCCAGTAGTATTGGAGAGGGCCTGAACACCGGGGAGCTGTTTTTT
CASSIGEGLNTGELFF
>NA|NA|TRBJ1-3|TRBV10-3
TGTGCCACCATAAGGGAGGGCTCAAGCTCTGGAAACACCATATATTTT
CATIREGSSSGNTIYF
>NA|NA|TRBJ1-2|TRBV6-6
TGTGCCAGCATCCTCACCGGGGGAGGTAAGGATGGCTACACCTTC
CASILTGGGKDGYTF
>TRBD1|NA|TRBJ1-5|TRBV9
TGTGCCAGCAGCGCCCCAGGGGGCAAATCCCTCCTGCTGCCCCAGCATTTT
CASSAPGGKSLLLPQHF